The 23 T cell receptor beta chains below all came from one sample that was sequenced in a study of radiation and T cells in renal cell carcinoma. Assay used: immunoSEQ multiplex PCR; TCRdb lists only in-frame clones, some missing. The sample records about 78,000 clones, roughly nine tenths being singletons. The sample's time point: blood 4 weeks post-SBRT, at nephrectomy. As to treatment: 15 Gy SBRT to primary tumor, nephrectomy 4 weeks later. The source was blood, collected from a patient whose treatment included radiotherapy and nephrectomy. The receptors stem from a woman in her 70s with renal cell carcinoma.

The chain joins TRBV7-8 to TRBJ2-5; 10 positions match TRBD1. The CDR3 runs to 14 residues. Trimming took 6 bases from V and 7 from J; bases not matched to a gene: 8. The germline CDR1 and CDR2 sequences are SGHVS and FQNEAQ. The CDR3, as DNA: TGTGCCAGCAGACGGGACAGGGGAGGACGGACCCAGTACTTC. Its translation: CASRRDRGGRTQYF.

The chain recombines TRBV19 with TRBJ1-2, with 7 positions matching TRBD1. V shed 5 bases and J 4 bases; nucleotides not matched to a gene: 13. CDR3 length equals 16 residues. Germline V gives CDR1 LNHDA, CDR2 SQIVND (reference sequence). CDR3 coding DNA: TGTGCCAGTAGTTCCCGGACAGGTGTGGGGGTCTATGGCTACACCTTC. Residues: CASSSRTGVGVYGYTF.

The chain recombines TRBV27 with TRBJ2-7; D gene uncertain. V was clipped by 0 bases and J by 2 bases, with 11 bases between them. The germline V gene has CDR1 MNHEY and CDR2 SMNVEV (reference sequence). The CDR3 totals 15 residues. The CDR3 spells CASSLSRVLPYEQYF. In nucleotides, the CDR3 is TGTGCCAGCAGTTTATCTAGAGTGCTACCCTACGAGCAGTACTTC.

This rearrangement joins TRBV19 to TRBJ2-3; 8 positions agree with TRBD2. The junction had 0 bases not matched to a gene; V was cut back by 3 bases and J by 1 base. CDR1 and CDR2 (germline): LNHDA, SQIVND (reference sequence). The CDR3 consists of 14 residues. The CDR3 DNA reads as TGTGCCAGTAGTATCGGGGGGGGCACAGATACGCAGTATTTT. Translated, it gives CASSIGGGTDTQYF.

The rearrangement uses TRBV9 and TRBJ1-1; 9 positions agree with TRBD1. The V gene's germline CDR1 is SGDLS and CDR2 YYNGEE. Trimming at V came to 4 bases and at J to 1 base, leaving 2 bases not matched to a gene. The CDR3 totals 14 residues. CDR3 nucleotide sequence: TGTGCCAGCAGCTCGGGACAGGGGAACACTGAAGCTTTCTTT. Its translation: CASSSGQGNTEAFF.

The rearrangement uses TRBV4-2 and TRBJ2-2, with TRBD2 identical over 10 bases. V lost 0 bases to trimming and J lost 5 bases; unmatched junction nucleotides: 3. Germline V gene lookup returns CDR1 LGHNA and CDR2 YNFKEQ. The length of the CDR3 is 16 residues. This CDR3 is CASSQELAGMTGELFF. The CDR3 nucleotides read TGTGCCAGCAGCCAAGAACTAGCGGGGATGACCGGGGAGCTGTTTTTT.

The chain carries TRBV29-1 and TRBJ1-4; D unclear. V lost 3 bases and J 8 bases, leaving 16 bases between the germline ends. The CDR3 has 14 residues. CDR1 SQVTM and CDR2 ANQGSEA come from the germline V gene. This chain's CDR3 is CSVEGSGEEEKLFF. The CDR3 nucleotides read TGCAGCGTTGAGGGGTCGGGCGAAGAAGAAAAACTGTTTTTT. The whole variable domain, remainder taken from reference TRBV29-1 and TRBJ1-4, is SAVISQKPSRDICQRGTSLTIQCQVDSQVTMMFWYRQQPGQSLTLIATANQGSEATYESGFVIDKFPISRPNLTFSTLTVSNMSPEDSSIYLCSVEGSGEEEKLFFGSGTQLSVL.

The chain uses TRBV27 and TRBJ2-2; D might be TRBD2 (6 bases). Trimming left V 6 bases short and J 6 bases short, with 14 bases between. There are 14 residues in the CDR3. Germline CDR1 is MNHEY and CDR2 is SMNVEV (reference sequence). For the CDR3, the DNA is TGTGCCAGCAGCGCCGGGACTGGGCCCGGGGAGCTGTTTTTT. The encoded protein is CASSAGTGPGELFF.

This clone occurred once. The CDR3 region is CAISGGRYTGELFF. DNA of the CDR3: TGTGCCATCAGTGGGGGGAGGTACACCGGGGAGCTGTTTTTT. The rearrangement uses TRBV10-3 and TRBJ2-2; tentatively, D is TRBD2 (6 bases). Trimming took off 4 bases at V and 3 bases at J, with 9 bases between the two ends. Germline V gene data show CDR1 as ENHRY and CDR2 as SYGVKD. The CDR3 has 14 amino acids.

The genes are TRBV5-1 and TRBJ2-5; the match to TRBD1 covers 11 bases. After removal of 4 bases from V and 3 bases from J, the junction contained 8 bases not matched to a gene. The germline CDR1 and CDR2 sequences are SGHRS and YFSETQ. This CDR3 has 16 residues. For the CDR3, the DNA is TGCGCCAGCAGCCACGGACAGGGGGCCCCTAAAGAGACCCAGTACTTC. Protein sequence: CASSHGQGAPKETQYF.

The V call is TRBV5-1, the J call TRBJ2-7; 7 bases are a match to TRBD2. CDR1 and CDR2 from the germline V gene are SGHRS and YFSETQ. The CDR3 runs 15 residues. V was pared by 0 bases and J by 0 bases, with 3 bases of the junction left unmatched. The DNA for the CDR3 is TGCGCCAGCAGCTTGGAGGGCGGGAGCTCCTACGAGCAGTACTTC. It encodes CASSLEGGSSYEQYF.

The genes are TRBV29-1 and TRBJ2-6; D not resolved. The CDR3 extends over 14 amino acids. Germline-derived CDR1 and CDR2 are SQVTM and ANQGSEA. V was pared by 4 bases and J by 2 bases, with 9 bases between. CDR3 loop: CSVVPFAGANVLTF. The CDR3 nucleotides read TGCAGCGTTGTTCCGTTTGCTGGGGCCAACGTCCTGACTTTC.

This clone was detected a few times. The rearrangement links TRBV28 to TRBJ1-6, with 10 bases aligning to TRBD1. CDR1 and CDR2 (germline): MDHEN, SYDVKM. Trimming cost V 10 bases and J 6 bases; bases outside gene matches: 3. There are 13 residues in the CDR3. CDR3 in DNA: TGTGCCACCAGGGACAGGGGTAATTCACCCCTCCACTTT. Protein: CATRDRGNSPLHF.

This CDR3 is CASSSGVAEAFF. CDR3 nucleotides: TGTGCCAGCAGCTCAGGGGTGGCTGAAGCTTTCTTT. The V and J genes are TRBV5-6 and TRBJ1-1, with D perhaps TRBD1 (6 bases). V was clipped by 3 bases and J by 6 bases, with 9 bases between them. The CDR3 consists of 12 residues. Germline assignment: CDR1 SGHDT and CDR2 YYEEEE.

In DNA, the CDR3 is TGTGCCAGTAGCCCTCCGGGACAGGGAGAGACCCAGTACTTC. This encodes CASSPPGQGETQYF. V gene TRBV19 combines with J gene TRBJ2-5, with 9 positions matching TRBD1. The ends lost 6 bases at V and 4 bases at J; junction bases unmatched: 6. Germline V gene data show CDR1 as LNHDA and CDR2 as SQIVND (reference sequence). The CDR3 loop spans 14 amino acids.

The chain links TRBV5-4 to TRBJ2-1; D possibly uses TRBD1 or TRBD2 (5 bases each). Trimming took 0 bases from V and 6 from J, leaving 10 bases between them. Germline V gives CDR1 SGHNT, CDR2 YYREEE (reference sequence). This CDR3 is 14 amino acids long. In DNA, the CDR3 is TGTGCCAGCAGCTTGGCAGGGAGTTTCAATGAGCAGTTCTTC. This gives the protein CASSLAGSFNEQFF.

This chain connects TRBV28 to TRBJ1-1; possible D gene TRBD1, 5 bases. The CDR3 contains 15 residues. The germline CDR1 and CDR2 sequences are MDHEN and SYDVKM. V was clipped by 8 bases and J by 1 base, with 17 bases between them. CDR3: CASEGPRGENTEAFF. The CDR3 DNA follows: TGTGCCAGCGAGGGGCCCCGGGGAGAGAACACTGAAGCTTTCTTT.

The CDR3 DNA reads TGCAGCGTTGATCTAAGACAGGAGACGGGCGGCTACACCTTC. Translated, it gives CSVDLRQETGGYTF. This rearrangement joins TRBV29-1 to TRBJ1-2; D might be TRBD1 (6 bases). Germline V gives CDR1 SQVTM, CDR2 ANQGSEA. V lost 3 bases and J 8 bases, leaving 19 bases between the germline ends. This CDR3 is built from 14 residues.

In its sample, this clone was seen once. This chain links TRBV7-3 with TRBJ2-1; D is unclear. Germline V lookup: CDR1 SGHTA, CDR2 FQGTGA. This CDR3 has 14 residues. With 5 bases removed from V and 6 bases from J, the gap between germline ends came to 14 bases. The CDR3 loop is CASSRDSTGNEQFF. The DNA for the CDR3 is TGTGCCAGCAGCCGAGACTCGACTGGCAATGAGCAGTTCTTC.

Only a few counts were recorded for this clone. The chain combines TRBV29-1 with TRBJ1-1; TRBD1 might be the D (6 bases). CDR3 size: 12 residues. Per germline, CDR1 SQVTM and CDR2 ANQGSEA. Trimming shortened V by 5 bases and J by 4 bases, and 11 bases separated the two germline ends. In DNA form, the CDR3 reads TGCAGCGTTCAAGGGGGGTTCACTGAAGCTTTCTTT. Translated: CSVQGGFTEAFF.

CDR3 in amino acids: CASSARGVDTQYF. CDR3 DNA: TGTGCCAGCAGCGCCAGGGGTGTGGATACGCAGTATTTT. V gene TRBV5-4 combines with J gene TRBJ2-3; possibly TRBD1 for D (6 bases). CDR3 length: 13 residues. Germline lookup yields CDR1 SGHNT and CDR2 YYREEE (reference sequence). V lost 4 bases to trimming and J lost 6 bases, with 12 bases between them. Variable domain in full (rest from reference TRBV5-4 and TRBJ2-3): ETGVTQSPTHLIKTRGQQVTLRCSSQSGHNTVSWYQQALGQGPQFIFQYYREEENGRGNFPPRFSGLQFPNYSSELNVNALELDDSALYLCASSARGVDTQYFGPGTRLTVL.

CDR3 loop: CASSTGTGVNSPLHF. DNA for the CDR3: TGTGCCAGCAGCACCGGGACAGGGGTAAATTCACCCCTCCACTTT. The V and J genes are TRBV28 and TRBJ1-6, with 10 positions matching TRBD1. Germline V CDR1 and CDR2: MDHEN, SYDVKM. CDR3 length: 15 amino acids. V shed 6 bases, J shed 7 bases, and the junction held 6 bases outside the gene matches.

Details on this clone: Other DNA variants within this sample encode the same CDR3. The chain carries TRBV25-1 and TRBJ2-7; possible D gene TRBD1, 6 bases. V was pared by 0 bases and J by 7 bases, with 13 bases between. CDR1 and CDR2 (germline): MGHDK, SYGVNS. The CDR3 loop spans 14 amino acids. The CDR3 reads CASSEYGRGNEQYF. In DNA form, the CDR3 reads TGTGCCAGCAGTGAATATGGAAGGGGGAATGAGCAGTACTTC.